The 5 T cell receptor beta chains reported below all come from one sample, sequenced in a study of CD8+CD57+ T cells in acquired aplastic anemia. All patients picked for sequencing had shown, by flow cytometry, an expansion of CD8+CD57+ cells. Using genomic DNA as the template, TCR beta VDJ and CDR3 profiling was carried out. One entry per CDR3 protein results from TCRdb running MiXCR on the reads. The table lists around 200,000 distinct CDR3 sequences, approximately 48% of them singletons. The sequenced sample consisted of sorted CD4+, CD8+, or CD8+CD57+ T cells (not recorded which) from PBMCs. Receptors were obtained from a human donor with aplastic anemia.

The chain links TRBV19 to TRBJ2-7, with D possibly TRBD2 on 5 matching bases. The length of the CDR3 is 15 residues. V lost 3 bases and J 2 bases, leaving 14 bases between the germline ends. Germline assignment: CDR1 LNHDA and CDR2 SQIVND (reference sequence). The CDR3, as DNA: TGTGCCAGTAGTATGTCCGCGGGCCGGGCCTACGAGCAGTACTTC. Amino acids: CASSMSAGRAYEQYF.

This clonotype was seen a handful of times. The chain joins TRBV10-3 to TRBJ1-1; D might be TRBD1 (5 bases). V was pared by 8 bases and J by 0 bases, with 16 bases between. The CDR3 totals 15 residues. Germline CDR1 and CDR2: ENHRY and SYGVKD. CDR3 sequence reads: CAIAQGYSLNTEAFF. DNA for the CDR3: TGTGCCATCGCCCAGGGATACTCATTGAACACTGAAGCTTTCTTT.

This clonotype was observed at least ten times. This sequence joins TRBV28 and TRBJ1-6; D is uncertain. CDR1 is MDHEN and CDR2 is SYDVKM in the germline V gene. This CDR3 contains 12 residues. With 6 bases removed from V and 10 bases from J, the gap between germline ends came to 10 bases. The chain's CDR3 is CASSRTNSPLHF. In DNA form, the CDR3 reads TGTGCCAGCAGCCGAACAAACTCACCCCTCCACTTT.

V is TRBV29-1 and J is TRBJ1-1, with D possibly matching TRBD1 (5 bases). The CDR3 totals 14 residues. V dropped 1 base and J dropped 0 bases, with 9 bases sitting between them. Germline loops: CDR1 SQVTM, CDR2 ANQGSEA. The CDR3 DNA is TGCAGCGTTGAAGGGGGGGAACTGAACACTGAAGCTTTCTTT. Protein: CSVEGGELNTEAFF.

In this sample, this clonotype turned up a few times. This chain links TRBV12-3 or TRBV12-4 with TRBJ2-7; D gene uncertain. CDR3 length: 13 amino acids. Trimming took off 0 bases at V and 3 bases at J, with 6 bases between the two ends. The CDR3 sequence: CASSLANNYEQYF. The CDR3 region has the DNA TGTGCCAGCAGTTTAGCGAACAACTACGAGCAGTACTTC.